This T cell receptor (beta chain) stems from a study of shared clonotypes between healthy human individuals. Terminally differentiated effector memory CD45RA+ cells were excluded by CCR7 positive selection of CD45RO-negative cells. When replicate PCRs were run on sorted subsets, they used approximately 0.2 ug DNA, about 31,000 T cell genomes. In the source study's methods: Junction-only immunoSEQ data arrived without quality scores, meaning filtering differed. Generated by immunoSEQ multiplex PCR, the TCRdb table keeps only in-frame clones and is missing some. That table gives V, J and clone size, and the DNA gave D and trimming. The sample lists almost 700,000 clones; 92% were seen once. CDR1 is SGHAT, CDR2 FQNNGV, per germline. V lost 1 base and J lost 6, with 18 bases in between. The CDR3 runs to 16 residues.

The sequence derives from a man aged 25 to 40 in good health. Sequenced: naive CD8+ T cells sorted from blood. The chain carries TRBV11-2 and TRBJ1-1; D perhaps matches TRBD1 (5 bases). The CDR3 DNA sequence: TGTGCCAGCAGCTTAGTAGAAGTCGGGGGTATAGCTGAAGCTTTCTTT. This translates into CASSLVEVGGIAEAFF.